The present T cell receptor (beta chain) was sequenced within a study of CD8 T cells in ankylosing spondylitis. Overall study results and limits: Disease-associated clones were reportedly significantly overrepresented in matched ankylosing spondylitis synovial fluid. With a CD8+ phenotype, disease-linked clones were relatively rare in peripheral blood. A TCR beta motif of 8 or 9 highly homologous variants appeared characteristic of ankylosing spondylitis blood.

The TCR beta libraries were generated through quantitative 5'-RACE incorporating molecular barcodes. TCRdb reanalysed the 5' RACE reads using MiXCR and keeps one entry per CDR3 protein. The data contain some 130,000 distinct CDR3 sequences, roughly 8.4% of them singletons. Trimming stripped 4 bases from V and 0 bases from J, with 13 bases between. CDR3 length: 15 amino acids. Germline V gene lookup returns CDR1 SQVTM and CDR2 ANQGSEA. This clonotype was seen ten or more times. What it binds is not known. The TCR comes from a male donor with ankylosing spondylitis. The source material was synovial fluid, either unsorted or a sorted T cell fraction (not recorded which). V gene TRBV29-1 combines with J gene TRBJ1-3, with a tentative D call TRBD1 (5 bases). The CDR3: CSVVTGELSGNTIYF. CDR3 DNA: TGCAGCGTTGTAACAGGAGAACTCTCTGGAAACACCATATATTTT.